This T cell receptor (beta chain) is from a study of T cells in Graves' hyperthyroidism and ophthalmopathy. Study results and caveats: Ophthalmopathy stood apart from stable hyperthyroidism in a 13 V-J model. Most thyroid-expanded clonotypes above 0.001 were also found in blood.

At least ten counts were recorded for this clonotype. Its antigen is as yet unknown. The ends were cut back, 5 bases at V and 2 bases at J, with 22 bases in the middle. The germline V gene encodes CDR1 SGHAT and CDR2 FQNNGV. The CDR3 has 18 amino acids. RNA transcripts served as the template for amplifying TCR beta CDR3 regions. During a first-round RT-PCR of the TCR CDR3, the HTBI primer set was used. TCRdb ran MiXCR on the multiplex PCR reads and lists one entry per CDR3 protein. The sample holds 300,000 to 450,000 distinct CDR3 sequences, 14% seen once. The source of this sequence is a woman aged 60-75 years with Graves' hyperthyroidism. Specimen: blood. This rearrangement joins TRBV11-2 to TRBJ1-3, with D maybe TRBD1 (6 bases). The CDR3: CASSHRSLQGLTGNTIYF. CDR3 DNA sequence: TGTGCCAGCAGCCACAGGTCCTTGCAGGGGCTTACTGGAAACACCATATATTTT. The whole variable domain, filled in from reference TRBV11-2 and TRBJ1-3, reads EAGVAQSPRYKIIEKRQSVAFWCNPISGHATLYWYQQILGQGPKLLIQFQNNGVVDDSQLPKDRFSAERLKGVDSTLKIQPAKLEDSAVYLCASSHRSLQGLTGNTIYFGEGSWLTVV.